One T cell receptor (beta chain) is described in this entry. The sample belongs to a study of T cell responses to AZD1222 COVID-19 vaccine. The CDR3 sequence is 16 residues long. V lost 6 bases, J lost 7 bases, and 14 bases stayed unmatched. The germline CDR1 and CDR2 sequences are MDHEN and SYDVKM. Measured with immunoSEQ multiplex PCR; TCRdb has only the in-frame clones, and not every one. The data show around 60,000 clones, roughly four fifths seen once. The TCR comes from an adult who received the AZD1222 COVID-19 vaccine. The material was peripheral blood, obtained 28 days after the second AZD1222 dose. The chain uses TRBV28 and TRBJ1-2; 10 bases are shared with TRBD1. The CDR3 reads CASSGAPGQGKGGYTF. The CDR3 nucleotides read TGTGCCAGCAGCGGGGCGCCGGGACAGGGGAAGGGTGGCTACACCTTC.